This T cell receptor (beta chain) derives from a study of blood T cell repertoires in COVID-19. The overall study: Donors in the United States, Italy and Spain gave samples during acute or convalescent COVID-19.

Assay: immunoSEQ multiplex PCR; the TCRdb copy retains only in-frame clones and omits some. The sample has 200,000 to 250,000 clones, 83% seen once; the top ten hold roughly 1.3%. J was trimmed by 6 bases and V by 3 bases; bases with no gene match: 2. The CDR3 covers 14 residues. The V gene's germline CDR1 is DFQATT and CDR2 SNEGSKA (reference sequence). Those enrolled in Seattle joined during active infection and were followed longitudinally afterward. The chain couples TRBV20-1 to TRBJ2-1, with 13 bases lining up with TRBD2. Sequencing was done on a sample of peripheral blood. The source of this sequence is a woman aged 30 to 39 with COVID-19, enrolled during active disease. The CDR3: CSASRTSGSNEQFF. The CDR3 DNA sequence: TGCAGTGCTAGTAGGACTAGCGGGAGCAATGAGCAGTTCTTC.